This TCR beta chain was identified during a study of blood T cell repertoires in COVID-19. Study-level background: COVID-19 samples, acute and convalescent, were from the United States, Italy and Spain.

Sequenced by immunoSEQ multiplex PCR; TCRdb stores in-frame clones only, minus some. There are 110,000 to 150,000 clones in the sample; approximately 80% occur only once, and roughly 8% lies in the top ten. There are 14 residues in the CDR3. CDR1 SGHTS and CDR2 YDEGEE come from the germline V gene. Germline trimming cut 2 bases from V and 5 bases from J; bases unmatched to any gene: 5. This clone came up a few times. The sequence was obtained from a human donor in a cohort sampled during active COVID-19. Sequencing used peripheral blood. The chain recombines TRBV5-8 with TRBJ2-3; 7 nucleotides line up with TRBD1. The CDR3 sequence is CASSFGQVQDTQYF. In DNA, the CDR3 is TGTGCCAGCAGCTTCGGACAGGTACAAGATACGCAGTATTTT.